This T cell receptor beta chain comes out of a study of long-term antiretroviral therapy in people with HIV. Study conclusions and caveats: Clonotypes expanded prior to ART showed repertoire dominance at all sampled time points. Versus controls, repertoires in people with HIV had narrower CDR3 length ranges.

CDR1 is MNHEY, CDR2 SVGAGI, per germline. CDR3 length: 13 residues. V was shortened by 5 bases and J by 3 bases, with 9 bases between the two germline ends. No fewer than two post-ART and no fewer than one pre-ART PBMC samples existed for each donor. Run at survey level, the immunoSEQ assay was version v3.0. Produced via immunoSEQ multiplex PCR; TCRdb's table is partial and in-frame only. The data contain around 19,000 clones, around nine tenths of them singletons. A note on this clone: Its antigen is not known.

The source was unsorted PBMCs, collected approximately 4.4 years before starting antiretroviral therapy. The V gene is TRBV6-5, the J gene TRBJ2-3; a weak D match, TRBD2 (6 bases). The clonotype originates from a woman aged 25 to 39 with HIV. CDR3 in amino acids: CASSKGTTDTQYF. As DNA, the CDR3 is TGTGCCAGCAGTAAAGGGACTACAGATACGCAGTATTTT.